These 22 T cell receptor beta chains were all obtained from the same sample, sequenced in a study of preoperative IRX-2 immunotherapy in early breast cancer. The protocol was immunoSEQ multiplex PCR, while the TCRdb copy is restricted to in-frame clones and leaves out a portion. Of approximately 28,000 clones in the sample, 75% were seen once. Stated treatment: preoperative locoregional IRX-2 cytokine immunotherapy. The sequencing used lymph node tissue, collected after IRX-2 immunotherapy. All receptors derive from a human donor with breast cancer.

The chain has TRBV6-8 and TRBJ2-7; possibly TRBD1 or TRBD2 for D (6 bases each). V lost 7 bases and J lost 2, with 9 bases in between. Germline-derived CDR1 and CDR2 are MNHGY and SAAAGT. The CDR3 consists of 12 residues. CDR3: CASKGGTYEQYF. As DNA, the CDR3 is TGTGCCAGCAAGGGGGGTACCTACGAGCAGTACTTC.

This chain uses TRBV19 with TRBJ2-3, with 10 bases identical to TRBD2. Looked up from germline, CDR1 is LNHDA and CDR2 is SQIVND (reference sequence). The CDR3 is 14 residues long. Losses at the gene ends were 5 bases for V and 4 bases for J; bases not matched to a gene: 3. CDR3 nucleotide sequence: TGTGCCAGTAGTCCTAGCGGGAGTTCAGATACGCAGTATTTT. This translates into CASSPSGSSDTQYF.

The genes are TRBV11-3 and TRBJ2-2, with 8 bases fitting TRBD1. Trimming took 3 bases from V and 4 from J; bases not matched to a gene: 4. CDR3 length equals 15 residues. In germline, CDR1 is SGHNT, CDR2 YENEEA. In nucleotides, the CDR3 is TGTGCCAGCAGCTTCAGACAGGGGATCACCGGGGAGCTGTTTTTT. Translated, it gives CASSFRQGITGELFF.

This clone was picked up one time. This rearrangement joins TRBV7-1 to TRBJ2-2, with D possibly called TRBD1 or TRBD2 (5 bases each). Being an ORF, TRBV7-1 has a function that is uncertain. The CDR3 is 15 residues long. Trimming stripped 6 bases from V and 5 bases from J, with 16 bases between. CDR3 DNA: TGTGCCAGCAGATTCTCAGGGCCGGGAACCGGGGAGCTGTTTTTT. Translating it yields CASRFSGPGTGELFF.

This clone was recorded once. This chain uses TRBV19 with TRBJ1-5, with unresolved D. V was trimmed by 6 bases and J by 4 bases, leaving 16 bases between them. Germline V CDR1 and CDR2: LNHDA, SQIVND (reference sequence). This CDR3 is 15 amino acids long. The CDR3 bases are TGTGCCAGTAGCCTCTTAAGAGAGATAAATCAGCCCCAGCATTTT. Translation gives CASSLLREINQPQHF. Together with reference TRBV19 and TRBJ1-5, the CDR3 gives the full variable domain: DGGITQSPKYLFRKEGQNVTLSCEQNLNHDAMYWYRQDPGQGLRLIYYSQIVNDFQKGDIAEGYSVSREKKESFPLTVTSAQKNPTAFYLCASSLLREINQPQHFGDGTRLSIL.

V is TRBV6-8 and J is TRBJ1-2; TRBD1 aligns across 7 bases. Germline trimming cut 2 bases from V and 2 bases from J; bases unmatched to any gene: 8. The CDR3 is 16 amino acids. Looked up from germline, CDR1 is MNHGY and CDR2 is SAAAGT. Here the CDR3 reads CASSYHGQAGNYGYTF. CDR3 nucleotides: TGTGCCAGCAGTTACCATGGACAGGCCGGCAACTATGGCTACACCTTC.

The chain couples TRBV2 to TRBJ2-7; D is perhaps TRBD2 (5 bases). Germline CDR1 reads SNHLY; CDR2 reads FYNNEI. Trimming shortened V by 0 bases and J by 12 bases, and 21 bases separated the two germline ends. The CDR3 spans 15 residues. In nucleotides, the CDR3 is TGTGCCAGCAGTGAAGCATCTACTAGTTCTGTCGCGTCGTACTTC. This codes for CASSEASTSSVASYF.

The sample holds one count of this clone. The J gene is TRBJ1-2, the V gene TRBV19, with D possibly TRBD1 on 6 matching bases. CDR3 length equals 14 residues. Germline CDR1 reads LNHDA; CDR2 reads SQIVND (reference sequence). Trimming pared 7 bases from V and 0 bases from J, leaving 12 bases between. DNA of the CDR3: TGTGCCAGTACTACGGACAGAACTAACTATGGCTACACCTTC. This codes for CASTTDRTNYGYTF.

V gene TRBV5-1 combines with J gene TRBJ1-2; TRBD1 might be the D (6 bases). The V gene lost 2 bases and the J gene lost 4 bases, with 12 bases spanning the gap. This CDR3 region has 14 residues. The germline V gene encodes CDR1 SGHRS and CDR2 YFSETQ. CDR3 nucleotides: TGCGCCAGCAGCTTATTACGGGGGGCCTATGGCTACACCTTC. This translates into CASSLLRGAYGYTF.

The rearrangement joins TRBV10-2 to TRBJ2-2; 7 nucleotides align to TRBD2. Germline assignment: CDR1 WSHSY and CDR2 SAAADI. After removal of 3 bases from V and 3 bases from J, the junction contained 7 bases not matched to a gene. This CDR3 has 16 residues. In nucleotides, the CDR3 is TGCGCCAGCAGTGAAGGGCTAGCGGAACACACCGGGGAGCTGTTTTTT. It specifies CASSEGLAEHTGELFF.

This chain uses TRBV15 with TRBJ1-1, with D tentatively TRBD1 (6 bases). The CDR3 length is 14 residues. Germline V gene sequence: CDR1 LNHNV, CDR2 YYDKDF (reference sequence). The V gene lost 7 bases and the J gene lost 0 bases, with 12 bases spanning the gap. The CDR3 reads CATTRTALNTEAFF. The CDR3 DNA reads TGTGCCACCACCCGGACAGCCCTGAACACTGAAGCTTTCTTT.

The CDR3 loop reads CASSVSRGQGTDTQYF. For the CDR3, the DNA is TGTGCCAGCAGTGTTAGTAGAGGACAGGGTACAGATACGCAGTATTTT. The chain joins TRBV2 to TRBJ2-3, with 8 bases fitting TRBD1. CDR1 SNHLY and CDR2 FYNNEI come from the germline V gene. J lost 3 bases, V lost 4 bases, and 9 bases had no gene match. The CDR3 loop spans 16 amino acids.

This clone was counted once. The CDR3 coding sequence is TGTGCCAGCAGCTTGAGGACGGGACAGGGGGCCTACGAGCAGTACTTC. This gives the protein CASSLRTGQGAYEQYF. J is TRBJ2-7 and V is TRBV11-3, with 11 bases aligning to TRBD1. V was pared by 3 bases and J by 2 bases, with 6 bases of the junction left unmatched. CDR1 is SGHNT and CDR2 is YENEEA in the germline V gene. The CDR3 runs to 16 residues.

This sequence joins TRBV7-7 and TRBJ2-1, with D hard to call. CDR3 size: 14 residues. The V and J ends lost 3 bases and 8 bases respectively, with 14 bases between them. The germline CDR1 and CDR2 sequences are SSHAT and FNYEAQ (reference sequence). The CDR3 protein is CASSLGPIGDEQFF. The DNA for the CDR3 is TGTGCCAGCAGCTTGGGCCCGATTGGCGATGAGCAGTTCTTC.

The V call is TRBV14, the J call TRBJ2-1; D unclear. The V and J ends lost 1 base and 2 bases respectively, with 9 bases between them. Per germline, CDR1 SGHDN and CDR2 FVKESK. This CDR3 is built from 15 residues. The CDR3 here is CASSQANPPYNEQFF. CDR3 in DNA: TGTGCCAGCAGCCAAGCGAATCCCCCCTACAATGAGCAGTTCTTC.

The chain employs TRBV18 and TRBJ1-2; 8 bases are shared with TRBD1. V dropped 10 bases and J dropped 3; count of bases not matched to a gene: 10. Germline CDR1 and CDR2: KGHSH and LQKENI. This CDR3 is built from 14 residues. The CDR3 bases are TGTGCCAACTCCCCACAGACAGGGGACTATGGCTACACCTTC. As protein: CANSPQTGDYGYTF.

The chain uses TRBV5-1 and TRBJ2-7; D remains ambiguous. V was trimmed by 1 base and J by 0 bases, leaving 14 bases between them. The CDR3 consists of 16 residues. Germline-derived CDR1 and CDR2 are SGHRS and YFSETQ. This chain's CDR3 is CASSLSGTGYSYEQYF. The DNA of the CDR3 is TGCGCCAGCAGCTTGTCTGGTACCGGCTACTCCTACGAGCAGTACTTC.

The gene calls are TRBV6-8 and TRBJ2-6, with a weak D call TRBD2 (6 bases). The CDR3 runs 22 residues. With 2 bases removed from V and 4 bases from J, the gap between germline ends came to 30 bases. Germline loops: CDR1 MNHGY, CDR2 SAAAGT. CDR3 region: CASSYGSAGIMDTHPGANVLTF. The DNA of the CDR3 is TGTGCCAGCAGTTACGGCTCGGCGGGAATTATGGATACCCACCCAGGGGCCAACGTCCTGACTTTC.

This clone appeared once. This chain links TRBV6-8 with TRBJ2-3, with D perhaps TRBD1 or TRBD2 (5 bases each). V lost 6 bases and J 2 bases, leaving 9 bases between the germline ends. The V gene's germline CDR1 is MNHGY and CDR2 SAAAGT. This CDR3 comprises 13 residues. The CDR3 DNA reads TGTGCCAGCAGCCGGGACCCCACAGATACGCAGTATTTT. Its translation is CASSRDPTDTQYF.

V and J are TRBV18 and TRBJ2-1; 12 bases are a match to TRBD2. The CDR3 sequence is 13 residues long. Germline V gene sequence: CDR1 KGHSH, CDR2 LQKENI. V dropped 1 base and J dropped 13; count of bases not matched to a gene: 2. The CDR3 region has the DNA TGTGCCAGCTCACCACTCGGACTAGCGGGACAGTTCTTC. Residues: CASSPLGLAGQFF.

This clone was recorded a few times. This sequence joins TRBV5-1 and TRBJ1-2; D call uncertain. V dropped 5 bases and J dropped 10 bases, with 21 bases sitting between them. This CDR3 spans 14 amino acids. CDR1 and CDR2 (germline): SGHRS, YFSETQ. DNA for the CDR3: TGCGCCAGCAGGGGTTACAGTGCTAACCTCCTCTACACCTTC. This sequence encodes CASRGYSANLLYTF.

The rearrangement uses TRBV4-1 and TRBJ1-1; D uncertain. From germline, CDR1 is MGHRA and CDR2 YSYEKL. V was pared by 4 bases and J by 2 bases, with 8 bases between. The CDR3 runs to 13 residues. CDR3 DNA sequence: TGCGCCAGCAGCCTACAGCGCAACACTGAAGCTTTCTTT. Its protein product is CASSLQRNTEAFF.